This T cell receptor beta chain was identified in a study of T cell responses to AZD1222 COVID-19 vaccine. Second-dose schedules of about 4 or about 12 weeks were combined. Study-wide results and caveats: Close to half of all spike-specific TCRs reportedly target regions of the variants that are unmutated.

TCRdb's copy holds only in-frame clones and misses some; the assay was immunoSEQ multiplex PCR. This sample carries 250,000 to 300,000 clones, roughly 93% of them seen once, and the ten largest clones take 0.5% to 0.7%. Germline loops: CDR1 LGHDT, CDR2 YNNKEL (reference sequence). The CDR3 totals 17 residues. J gave up 4 bases and V 1 base, and 7 bases lay outside the gene matches. Note on this clone: Its specificity is not known.

This chain joins TRBV3-1 (or the pseudogene TRBV3-2) and TRBJ2-5, with 12 bases aligning to TRBD2. This clonotype was obtained from an adult who received the AZD1222 COVID-19 vaccine. Sequencing used peripheral blood, obtained 28 days after the second AZD1222 dose. The CDR3, as DNA: TGTGCCAGCAGCCAAGGGGCTAGCGGGAGGGCCGGAGAGACCCAGTACTTC. Translation gives CASSQGASGRAGETQYF.